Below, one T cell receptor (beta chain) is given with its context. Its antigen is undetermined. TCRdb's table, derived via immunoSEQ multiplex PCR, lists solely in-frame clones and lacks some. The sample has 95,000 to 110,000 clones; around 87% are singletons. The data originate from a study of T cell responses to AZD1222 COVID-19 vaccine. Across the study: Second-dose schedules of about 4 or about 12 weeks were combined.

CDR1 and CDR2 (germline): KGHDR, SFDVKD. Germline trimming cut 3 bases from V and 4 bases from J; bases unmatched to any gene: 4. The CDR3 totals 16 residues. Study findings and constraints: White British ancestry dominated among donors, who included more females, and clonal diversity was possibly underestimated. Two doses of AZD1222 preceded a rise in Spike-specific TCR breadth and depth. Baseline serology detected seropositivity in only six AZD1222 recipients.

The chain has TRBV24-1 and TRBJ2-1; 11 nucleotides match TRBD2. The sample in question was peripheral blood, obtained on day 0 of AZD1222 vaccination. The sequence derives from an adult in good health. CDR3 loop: CATSDAGLAEYNEQFF. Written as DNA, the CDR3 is TGTGCCACCAGTGATGCGGGACTAGCGGAATACAATGAGCAGTTCTTC.